This entry lists 27 T cell receptor beta chains sequenced from one sample in a study of cytotoxic CD8 clonotypes in ibrutinib-treated CLL. Measured with immunoSEQ multiplex PCR; TCRdb has only the in-frame clones, and not every one. The repertoire consists of 200,000 to 250,000 clones, with just under 80% occurring once and the leading ten covering 9.5% to 12%. The material sequenced was PBMCs, taken after 12 months of ibrutinib treatment. The source is a human donor with chronic lymphocytic leukemia.

This sequence joins TRBV6-5 and TRBJ1-4; 10 bases agree with TRBD1. Germline-derived CDR1 and CDR2 are MNHEY and SVGAGI. This CDR3 comprises 15 residues. V trimming: 2 bases; J trimming: 8 bases; junction bases outside the gene matches: 5. Written as DNA, the CDR3 is TGTGCCAGCAGTTACGCGACAGGGGGCTTGGAAAAACTGTTTTTT. Protein sequence: CASSYATGGLEKLFF.

This clone was seen only a few times. The chain joins TRBV28 to TRBJ2-7, with TRBD2 as a possible D gene (6 bases). The CDR3 has 15 residues. V was clipped by 6 bases and J by 7 bases, with 22 bases between them. Germline CDR1 reads MDHEN; CDR2 reads SYDVKM. The CDR3 sequence is CASRTRDGEGREQYF. The CDR3 DNA follows: TGTGCCAGCAGAACAAGGGATGGGGAAGGGAGGGAGCAGTACTTC.

CDR3 protein: CASSFPSGLAGLEDQYF. The CDR3 nucleotides are TGTGCCAGCAGCTTCCCCTCCGGACTAGCGGGCCTAGAGGATCAGTACTTC. V is TRBV7-9 and J is TRBJ2-4; 11 bases are shared with TRBD2. The CDR3 is 17 residues long. CDR1 and CDR2 (germline): SEHNR, FQNEAQ (reference sequence). V lost 3 bases, J lost 12 bases, and 16 bases stayed unmatched.

V and J are TRBV2 and TRBJ2-7; 7 nucleotides align to TRBD2. The trim removed 11 bases at V and 2 bases at J, leaving 3 bases unmatched. The CDR3 loop spans 11 amino acids. Germline V gives CDR1 SNHLY, CDR2 FYNNEI. The CDR3 DNA follows: TGTGCCCAACGGGGGGCCTACGAGCAGTACTTC. Encoded protein: CAQRGAYEQYF.

CDR3 in amino acids: CASSTAGGETQYF. The DNA for the CDR3 is TGTGCCAGCAGTACAGCCGGGGGAGAGACCCAGTACTTC. The chain has TRBV6-1 and TRBJ2-5; TRBD2 is a possible D gene (6 bases). The V and J ends lost 5 bases and 4 bases respectively, with 11 bases between them. Germline assignment: CDR1 MNHNS and CDR2 SASEGT. The CDR3 covers 13 residues.

This clone was recorded only once. The rearrangement links TRBV11-2 to TRBJ2-1; D is ambiguous. Germline CDR1 reads SGHAT; CDR2 reads FQNNGV. The CDR3 has 13 amino acids. V gave up 1 base and J gave up 6 bases, with 7 bases separating them. The CDR3, as DNA: TGTGCCAGCAGCTTAGTGGGCGGCAATGAGCAGTTCTTC. Translating gives CASSLVGGNEQFF.

This chain uses TRBV5-1 with TRBJ2-1, with a weak D call TRBD1 (6 bases). Trimming took off 3 bases at V and 5 bases at J, with 12 bases between the two ends. This CDR3 comprises 14 residues. Looked up from germline, CDR1 is SGHRS and CDR2 is YFSETQ. The CDR3 spells CASSSQGFDNEQFF. CDR3 in DNA: TGCGCCAGCAGCTCACAGGGTTTTGACAATGAGCAGTTCTTC.

The chain is built from TRBV6-7 and TRBJ2-5; 11 bases are shared with TRBD2. TRBV6-7 is sorted into the ORF group, with uncertain function. The CDR3 has 17 amino acids. V lost 0 bases and J lost 5; bases outside the gene matches: 8. In nucleotides, the CDR3 is TGTGCCAGCAGTTACTCCCGACTAGCGGGAAACCGGGAGACCCAGTACTTC. Amino acids: CASSYSRLAGNRETQYF.

V is TRBV5-1 and J is TRBJ2-1; the D gene is possibly TRBD1 (8 bases). There are 14 residues in the CDR3. Trimming left V 4 bases short and J 8 bases short, with 16 bases between. The germline gives CDR1 SGHRS, CDR2 YFSETQ. The CDR3 region has the DNA TGCGCCAGCAGCCTCGGACAGGGAGGGGATGAGCAGTTCTTC. Translation: CASSLGQGGDEQFF.

V and J are TRBV13 and TRBJ2-3; weak D call: TRBD2 (5 bases). Germline V gene data show CDR1 as PRHDT and CDR2 as FYEKMQ (reference sequence). The CDR3 has 12 residues. V gave up 0 bases and J gave up 13 bases, with 11 bases separating them. CDR3 DNA sequence: TGTGCCAGCAGCTTAGGACTAGTTGGGGAGTATTTT. It yields the protein CASSLGLVGEYF.

This clone was observed a few times. V gene TRBV25-1 combines with J gene TRBJ2-2, with 9 bases identical to TRBD1. After removal of 4 bases from V and 3 bases from J, the junction contained 3 bases not matched to a gene. Germline V lookup: CDR1 MGHDK, CDR2 SYGVNS. The CDR3 sequence is 15 residues long. CDR3 amino acids: CASSARDRDTGELFF. CDR3 bases: TGTGCCAGCAGTGCCCGGGACAGGGACACCGGGGAGCTGTTTTTT. Drawing the rest from reference TRBV25-1 and TRBJ2-2, the complete variable domain is EADIYQTPRYLVIGTGKKITLECSQTMGHDKMYWYQQDPGMELHLIHYSYGVNSTEKGDLSSESTVSRIRTEHFPLTLESARPSHTSQYLCASSARDRDTGELFFGEGSRLTVL.

This clone has just a few counts. CDR3 DNA: TGTGCCAGCAGCTTGAGCGGGAGTCGGGAGCAGTACTTC. It translates to CASSLSGSREQYF. The chain couples TRBV7-8 to TRBJ2-7; 8 bases line up with TRBD2. The CDR3 contains 13 residues. Germline V gene sequence: CDR1 SGHVS, CDR2 FQNEAQ. Germline trimming cut 3 bases from V and 7 bases from J; bases unmatched to any gene: 5.

The V and J genes are TRBV2 and TRBJ2-1; D ambiguous. Germline V CDR1 and CDR2: SNHLY, FYNNEI. This CDR3 contains 13 residues. V was pared by 2 bases and J by 4 bases, with 6 bases between. CDR3 DNA: TGTGCCAGCAGTGAACACCCTTACAATGAGCAGTTCTTC. Its translation: CASSEHPYNEQFF.

J is TRBJ2-2 and V is TRBV5-4; D not resolved. V was pared by 2 bases and J by 1 base, with 6 bases between. Germline values: CDR1 SGHNT, CDR2 YYREEE (reference sequence). CDR3 size: 14 residues. This CDR3 reads CASSFGENTGELFF. The CDR3 DNA reads as TGTGCCAGCAGCTTTGGTGAGAACACCGGGGAGCTGTTTTTT.

This clone showed up just a few times. The same CDR3 arises from other DNA sequences in this sample as well. This sequence joins TRBV27 and TRBJ1-4; D ambiguous. This CDR3 comprises 12 residues. CDR1 and CDR2 from the germline V gene are MNHEY and SMNVEV (reference sequence). V was shortened by 2 bases and J by 8 bases, with 6 bases between the two germline ends. Here the CDR3 reads CASSLRGEKLFF. CDR3 bases: TGTGCCAGCAGTTTAAGAGGAGAAAAACTGTTTTTT.

The chain links TRBV27 to TRBJ2-7, with D perhaps assigned TRBD1 or TRBD2 (5 bases each). Germline V CDR1 and CDR2: MNHEY, SMNVEV (reference sequence). CDR3 size: 13 residues. With 8 bases removed from V and 5 bases from J, the gap between germline ends came to 16 bases. In nucleotides, the CDR3 is TGTGCCAGCTGGCTCGGTGTGGGGGACGAGCAGTACTTC. Its translation: CASWLGVGDEQYF.

V usage is TRBV18 and J usage is TRBJ1-1; no clear D. Germline assignment: CDR1 KGHSH and CDR2 LQKENI. The CDR3 length is 15 residues. V was pared by 2 bases and J by 4 bases, with 14 bases between. CDR3 bases: TGTGCCAGCTCACCAACCATGGGCGGCGGCACTGAAGCTTTCTTT. It codes for CASSPTMGGGTEAFF.

V gene TRBV7-8 combines with J gene TRBJ2-1, with TRBD2 matching over 13 bases. V dropped 7 bases and J dropped 9; count of bases not matched to a gene: 6. Germline V gene lookup returns CDR1 SGHVS and CDR2 FQNEAQ. This CDR3 comprises 14 residues. The CDR3 here is CASTGTSGIGEQFF. DNA for the CDR3: TGTGCCAGCACCGGGACTAGCGGGATTGGTGAGCAGTTCTTC.

The sample holds one count of this clone. The chain recombines TRBV30 with TRBJ1-5; TRBD1 matches at 12 bases. The length of the CDR3 is 17 residues. V gave up 2 bases and J gave up 6 bases; unmatched junction bases: 11. Germline V lookup: CDR1 GTSNPN, CDR2 SVGIG (reference sequence). Written as DNA, the CDR3 is TGTGCCTGGAGTAGGGACAGGGGGCCTAATGGGGTTCAGCCCCAGCATTTT. Translated, it gives CAWSRDRGPNGVQPQHF.

This clone occurred a few times. V is TRBV28 and J is TRBJ2-7; D may be TRBD2 (6 bases). The CDR3 spans 12 residues. Germline V gene lookup returns CDR1 MDHEN and CDR2 SYDVKM. Trimming removed 9 bases from V and 5 bases from J, with 14 bases in between. The CDR3 reads CASTGGKHEQYF. The DNA for the CDR3 is TGTGCCAGTACGGGCGGGAAGCACGAGCAGTACTTC.

V usage is TRBV6-5 and J usage is TRBJ1-2; tentatively, D is TRBD1 (5 bases). This CDR3 spans 14 amino acids. Germline CDR1 reads MNHEY; CDR2 reads SVGAGI. Trimming removed 5 bases at V and 8 bases at J, with 18 bases between. The CDR3 DNA sequence: TGTGCCAGCAGTCTTATCTCACAGGTCGGCGGCTACACCTTC. Translating gives CASSLISQVGGYTF.

This sequence joins TRBV4-1 and TRBJ2-5, with 7 bases aligning to TRBD1. The J segment lost 5 bases and the V segment lost 2 bases, leaving 8 bases of the junction unmatched. CDR1 and CDR2 (germline): MGHRA, YSYEKL. The CDR3 totals 15 residues. DNA of the CDR3: TGCGCCAGCAGCCAACCGGACAGGCGAGCGGAGACCCAGTACTTC. Translating it yields CASSQPDRRAETQYF.

This chain joins TRBV6-5 and TRBJ2-7, with D possibly TRBD2 on 5 matching bases. From germline, CDR1 is MNHEY and CDR2 SVGAGI. The V end was cut by 10 bases, the J end by 1 base, with 20 bases between. The CDR3 is made up of 15 amino acids. Here the CDR3 DNA reads TGTGCCACCAGGACCCGGAGAGCGGCTTCCTACGAGCAGTACTTC. Its translation is CATRTRRAASYEQYF.

The chain couples TRBV2 to TRBJ2-7; D is perhaps TRBD2 (5 bases). CDR3 length: 13 amino acids. Trimming removed 6 bases from V and 0 bases from J, with 9 bases in between. Per germline, CDR1 SNHLY and CDR2 FYNNEI. The CDR3: CASRGSLSYEQYF. CDR3 bases: TGTGCCAGCAGGGGGAGCCTCTCCTACGAGCAGTACTTC.

V gene TRBV28 combines with J gene TRBJ1-1; D is uncertain. The CDR3 is 11 residues long. The V end lost 6 bases, the J end lost 1 base, and 3 bases lay between the germline ends. Looked up from germline, CDR1 is MDHEN and CDR2 is SYDVKM. The CDR3 nucleotides read TGTGCCAGCAGGGGGAACACTGAAGCTTTCTTT. Amino acid sequence: CASRGNTEAFF.

Turning to this clone: A single base separates this from a much larger clone, so it may be a read error. This sequence joins TRBV5-5 and TRBJ2-7; D remains unclear. The CDR3 spans 12 residues. The germline V gene encodes CDR1 SGHKS and CDR2 YYEKEE (reference sequence). The ends were cut back, 0 bases at V and 3 bases at J, with 4 bases in the middle. In nucleotides, the CDR3 is TGTGCCAGCAGCTTGGGGGACTACGAGCAGTACTTC. Protein: CASSLGDYEQYF.

V usage is TRBV28 and J usage is TRBJ1-1, with 8 bases fitting TRBD1. CDR1 is MDHEN and CDR2 is SYDVKM in the germline V gene. The V and J ends lost 4 bases and 3 bases, in that order; junction bases with no gene match: 1. This CDR3 has 13 residues. The chain's CDR3 is CASSSGQDTEAFF. CDR3 nucleotide sequence: TGTGCCAGCAGTTCGGGACAGGACACTGAAGCTTTCTTT.